A single sample is the source of the 30 T cell receptor beta chains below, sequenced in a study of blood T cell repertoires in COVID-19 (dated by TCRdb to between 2020 and 2021). The library was generated by the immunoSEQ multiplex PCR assay. The source is immuneACCESS, and TCRdb retained only in-frame sequences with V and J called. Part of the clones is not carried over; for the studies checked, unresolved V genes explain less than half of this, and the remainder is unexplained. In this sample the table shows around 180,000 clones, over 75% of which occur a single time. Of the sample, approximately 6.2% is held by the ten largest clones. Sequencing was carried out using peripheral blood. The origin of the receptors is a man aged 65-85 years with active or convalescent COVID-19.

The chain is built from TRBV18 and TRBJ1-4, with no clear D. Per the germline V gene, CDR1 is KGHSH and CDR2 is LQKENI. This CDR3 comprises 14 residues. V shed 2 bases and J shed 6 bases, with 10 bases lying between them. The CDR3 DNA is TGTGCCAGCTCACCATTCCGGGAGGATGAAAAACTGTTTTTT. Protein product: CASSPFREDEKLFF.

V is TRBV13 and J is TRBJ2-7; 7 positions match TRBD1. Trimming cost V 5 bases and J 7 bases; bases outside gene matches: 11. This CDR3 is built from 14 residues. Germline CDR1 reads PRHDT; CDR2 reads FYEKMQ (reference sequence). DNA for the CDR3: TGTGCCAGCAGCACCAGGGGGAATCCATGGGAGCAGTACTTC. The encoded protein is CASSTRGNPWEQYF.

This clone was seen a single time. The chain employs TRBV30 and TRBJ2-1; possibly TRBD2 for D (6 bases). Per the germline V gene, CDR1 is GTSNPN and CDR2 is SVGIG (reference sequence). The germline V and J ends were trimmed by 2 bases and 8 bases, with 22 bases remaining between them. The CDR3 is made up of 16 amino acids. DNA for the CDR3: TGTGCCTGGAGTAAGGCCGGGACTCTCCCATCCCATGAGCAGTTCTTC. The encoded protein is CAWSKAGTLPSHEQFF.

The DNA of the CDR3 is TGTGCCAGCAGTTACACTGGACAGGCACAAGCTTTCTTT. It specifies CASSYTGQAQAFF. The chain has TRBV6-5 and TRBJ1-1, with TRBD1 matching 7 bases. From germline, CDR1 is MNHEY and CDR2 SVGAGI. V dropped 2 bases and J dropped 9; count of bases not matched to a gene: 6. This CDR3 is built from 13 residues.

The CDR3 nucleotides read TGCGCCAGCAGCCAAGTTACACAGATCAACTATGGCTACACCTTC. Translating it yields CASSQVTQINYGYTF. The gene calls are TRBV4-3 and TRBJ1-2; D is unclear. The CDR3 covers 15 residues. The germline V and J ends were trimmed by 1 base and 2 bases, with 11 bases remaining between them. From germline, CDR1 is LGHNA and CDR2 YSLEER.

The V and J genes are TRBV19 and TRBJ1-5, with D unclear. The germline V and J ends were trimmed by 7 bases and 0 bases, with 10 bases remaining between them. Germline CDR1 is LNHDA and CDR2 is SQIVND (reference sequence). The CDR3 spans 14 residues. CDR3: CASTAGYSNQPQHF. CDR3 bases: TGTGCCAGTACCGCGGGGTATAGCAATCAGCCCCAGCATTTT.

The rearrangement joins TRBV5-1 to TRBJ2-3, with D uncertain. The CDR3 length is 13 residues. Trimming removed 0 bases from V and 5 bases from J, with 7 bases in between. Germline CDR1 is SGHRS and CDR2 is YFSETQ. DNA for the CDR3: TGCGCCAGCAGCTTGGCCGCAGGAGATACGCAGTATTTT. It translates to CASSLAAGDTQYF.

V and J are TRBV7-2 and TRBJ1-2; 7 bases are a match to TRBD1. Germline-derived CDR1 and CDR2 are SGHTA and FQGNSA. Trimming at V came to 5 bases and at J to 4 bases, leaving 7 bases not matched to a gene. The CDR3 spans 14 residues. The CDR3 region has the DNA TGTGCCAGCAGCACTCGGGACAGTTCCTATGGCTACACCTTC. Protein product: CASSTRDSSYGYTF.

The rearrangement links TRBV5-6 to TRBJ2-2, with D hard to call. The CDR3 contains 17 residues. V was clipped by 4 bases and J by 1 base, with 17 bases between them. Per the germline V gene, CDR1 is SGHDT and CDR2 is YYEEEE. CDR3 loop: CASSHTLKDWNTGELFF. The CDR3 DNA reads TGTGCCAGCAGCCACACCCTTAAAGACTGGAACACCGGGGAGCTGTTTTTT.

The CDR3 protein is CASSLDGRVQETQYF. Written as DNA, the CDR3 is TGCGCCAGCAGCTTAGACGGGAGGGTCCAAGAGACCCAGTACTTC. This chain joins TRBV5-1 and TRBJ2-5, with TRBD2 identical over 8 bases. Germline CDR1 SGHRS, CDR2 YFSETQ. Trimming at V came to 2 bases and at J to 1 base, leaving 4 bases not matched to a gene. CDR3 length: 15 residues.

The gene calls are TRBV6-6 and TRBJ1-6; the D gene is possibly TRBD1 (6 bases). Trimming took off 6 bases at V and 9 bases at J, with 12 bases between the two ends. This CDR3 has 13 residues. CDR1 MNHNY and CDR2 SVGAGI come from the germline V gene (reference sequence). This CDR3 is CASRPAQGSPLHF. For the CDR3, the DNA is TGTGCCAGCAGACCAGCACAGGGTTCACCCCTCCACTTT.

This chain links TRBV15 with TRBJ1-1; TRBD1 is a possible D gene (6 bases). Germline loops: CDR1 LNHNV, CDR2 YYDKDF (reference sequence). The V end lost 4 bases, the J end lost 2 bases, and 11 bases lay between the germline ends. The CDR3 loop spans 14 amino acids. The CDR3 sequence is CATSKGGDNTEAFF. The CDR3 nucleotides are TGTGCCACCAGCAAAGGGGGGGATAACACTGAAGCTTTCTTT.

The V and J genes are TRBV12-3 or TRBV12-4 and TRBJ1-4; 8 bases are shared with TRBD1. After removal of 8 bases from V and 5 bases from J, the junction contained 4 bases not matched to a gene. The CDR3 contains 13 residues. The CDR3 reads CASQDRDNEKLFF. DNA for the CDR3: TGTGCCAGCCAGGACAGGGACAATGAAAAACTGTTTTTT.

V and J are TRBV12-5 and TRBJ1-1; D gene unclear. V dropped 2 bases and J dropped 5 bases, with 6 bases sitting between them. The CDR3 is 12 amino acids. The V gene's germline CDR1 is LGHNT and CDR2 FRNRAP. The CDR3 region has the DNA TGTGCTAGTGGTTTGAGTCGGACTGAAGCTTTCTTT. Its protein is CASGLSRTEAFF.

The chain uses TRBV5-1 and TRBJ1-5; 9 nucleotides match TRBD1. The CDR3 spans 14 residues. Trimming took 4 bases from V and 5 from J; bases not matched to a gene: 4. CDR1 and CDR2 (germline): SGHRS, YFSETQ. CDR3 DNA sequence: TGCGCCAGCAGCGGGACAGGGCTCGATCAGCCCCAGCATTTT. Its protein product is CASSGTGLDQPQHF.

This clone was observed a handful of times. This sequence joins TRBV7-2 and TRBJ1-5, with D possibly matching TRBD1 (5 bases). This CDR3 spans 14 amino acids. Deletions cut 3 bases from V and 3 bases from J, with 9 bases between. Germline-derived CDR1 and CDR2 are SGHTA and FQGNSA. CDR3: CASSFTGLNQPQHF. CDR3 DNA: TGTGCCAGCAGCTTTACAGGTCTCAATCAGCCCCAGCATTTT.

The J gene is TRBJ2-3, the V gene TRBV7-8, with 9 positions matching TRBD2. CDR1 SGHVS and CDR2 FQNEAQ come from the germline V gene. CDR3 size: 14 residues. Trimming cost V 5 bases and J 2 bases; bases outside gene matches: 2. For the CDR3, the DNA is TGTGCCAGCAGCCCTAGCGGGGACACAGATACGCAGTATTTT. This translates into CASSPSGDTDTQYF. The complete variable domain, with remaining parts taken from reference TRBV7-8 and TRBJ2-3, reads GAGVSQSPRYKVAKRGQDVALRCDPISGHVSLFWYQQALGQGPEFLTYFQNEAQLDKSGLPSDRFFAERPEGSVSTLKIQRTQQEDSAVYLCASSPSGDTDTQYFGPGTRLTVL.

J is TRBJ2-2 and V is TRBV12-3 or TRBV12-4, with a possible D match to TRBD1 (5 bases). Trimming took 7 bases from V and 6 from J, leaving 12 bases between them. The CDR3 is 13 amino acids. CDR3 nucleotides: TGTGCCAGCACCCCCAGGGAAGCCGGGGAGCTGTTTTTT. Protein product: CASTPREAGELFF.

The genes are TRBV10-3 and TRBJ2-5, with 12 bases matching TRBD2. CDR3 length equals 15 residues. Trimming at V came to 5 bases and at J to 1 base, leaving 2 bases not matched to a gene. Germline assignment: CDR1 ENHRY and CDR2 SYGVKD. CDR3 sequence: CAISRTSGTQETQYF. CDR3 nucleotide sequence: TGTGCCATCAGTCGGACTAGCGGGACCCAAGAGACCCAGTACTTC.

The chain combines TRBV11-2 with TRBJ1-1; the D is unclear. From germline, CDR1 is SGHAT and CDR2 FQNNGV. This CDR3 region has 13 residues. Trimming left V 5 bases short and J 5 bases short, with 12 bases between. CDR3 DNA sequence: TGTGCCAGCAGCCCAGCGGGGTGGACTGAAGCTTTCTTT. Its translation: CASSPAGWTEAFF.

V is TRBV5-1 and J is TRBJ1-6; D might be TRBD1 (6 bases). Germline CDR1 SGHRS, CDR2 YFSETQ. V was clipped by 3 bases and J by 8 bases, with 15 bases between them. The CDR3 length is 15 residues. The CDR3 spells CASSSRGREYSPLHF. The CDR3 DNA follows: TGCGCCAGCAGCTCGAGGGGGAGAGAATATTCACCCCTCCACTTT.

The J gene is TRBJ1-3, the V gene TRBV6-5, with 7 bases aligning to TRBD1. The CDR3 extends over 15 amino acids. V lost 4 bases, J lost 0 bases, and 3 bases stayed unmatched. Germline-derived CDR1 and CDR2 are MNHEY and SVGAGI. This chain's CDR3 is CASSSGQSSGNTIYF. CDR3 in DNA: TGTGCCAGCAGTTCGGGACAGAGCTCTGGAAACACCATATATTTT.

This clone was observed at least ten times. The V call is TRBV5-8, the J call TRBJ2-7; the D is unclear. The V end lost 5 bases, the J end lost 0 bases, and 9 bases lay between the germline ends. There are 13 residues in the CDR3. Looked up from germline, CDR1 is SGHTS and CDR2 is YDEGEE. In DNA, the CDR3 is TGTGCCAGCAGTCACGACTCCTCCTACGAGCAGTACTTC. Encoded protein: CASSHDSSYEQYF. The complete variable domain, with remaining parts taken from reference TRBV5-8 and TRBJ2-7, reads EAGVTQSPTHLIKTRGQQATLRCSPISGHTSVYWYQQALGLGLQFLLWYDEGEERNRGNFPPRFSGRQFPNYSSELNVNALELEDSALYLCASSHDSSYEQYFGPGTRLTVT.

The CDR3 coding sequence is TGTGCCAGCAGTTTAGGGCTAGCGGGGATGACAGATACGCAGTATTTT. As protein: CASSLGLAGMTDTQYF. The rearrangement uses TRBV27 and TRBJ2-3; 9 bases are a match to TRBD2. Germline-derived CDR1 and CDR2 are MNHEY and SMNVEV (reference sequence). The CDR3 is made up of 16 amino acids. V lost 2 bases, J lost 3 bases, and 6 bases stayed unmatched.

The chain uses TRBV5-4 and TRBJ1-2, with 9 positions matching TRBD1. From germline, CDR1 is SGHNT and CDR2 YYREEE (reference sequence). There are 15 residues in the CDR3. Trimming at V came to 5 bases and at J to 2 bases, leaving 7 bases not matched to a gene. The chain's CDR3 is CASSYPGTGNYGYTF. For the CDR3, the DNA is TGTGCCAGCAGTTACCCCGGGACAGGGAACTATGGCTACACCTTC.

V is TRBV18 and J is TRBJ1-1, with D tentatively TRBD1 (6 bases). The CDR3 has 16 amino acids. Germline V CDR1 and CDR2: KGHSH, LQKENI. Trimming took off 2 bases at V and 0 bases at J, with 13 bases between the two ends. CDR3 nucleotides: TGTGCCAGCTCACCAGTGGACAGAAGCATGAACACTGAAGCTTTCTTT. It codes for CASSPVDRSMNTEAFF.

This chain connects TRBV9 to TRBJ2-2; TRBD1 agrees at 9 bases. This CDR3 region has 16 residues. Germline V gene sequence: CDR1 SGDLS, CDR2 YYNGEE. The V segment lost 0 bases and the J segment 6 bases; nucleotides outside the gene matches: 6. As DNA, the CDR3 is TGTGCCAGCAGCGTAGCAGGACAGGGGCCGGCCGGGGAGCTGTTTTTT. Translation gives CASSVAGQGPAGELFF.

The chain recombines TRBV7-8 with TRBJ2-1; 7 bases align to TRBD2. This CDR3 is built from 16 residues. V shed 3 bases and J 5 bases; nucleotides not matched to a gene: 10. The germline V gene encodes CDR1 SGHVS and CDR2 FQNEAQ. The CDR3 nucleotides are TGTGCCAGCAGCTTTCGCGCCTATGCGGGAGACAATGAGCAGTTCTTC. It encodes CASSFRAYAGDNEQFF.

This chain uses TRBV25-1 with TRBJ2-5, with 7 bases identical to TRBD1. The germline V gene encodes CDR1 MGHDK and CDR2 SYGVNS. This CDR3 contains 14 residues. The ends lost 3 bases at V and 4 bases at J; junction bases unmatched: 5. The CDR3 DNA reads as TGTGCCAGCAGTGATACCGGGACAGTAGAGACCCAGTACTTC. This gives the protein CASSDTGTVETQYF.

Concerning this clone: The sample has other DNA sequences that encode this CDR3 too. This chain links TRBV15 with TRBJ1-2; a possible D gene is TRBD1 (5 bases). The CDR3 totals 14 residues. Trimming pared 0 bases from V and 2 bases from J, leaving 7 bases between. Germline values: CDR1 LNHNV, CDR2 YYDKDF (reference sequence). This CDR3 is CATSRDRVNYGYTF. The CDR3 bases are TGTGCCACCAGCAGAGACAGGGTGAACTATGGCTACACCTTC.